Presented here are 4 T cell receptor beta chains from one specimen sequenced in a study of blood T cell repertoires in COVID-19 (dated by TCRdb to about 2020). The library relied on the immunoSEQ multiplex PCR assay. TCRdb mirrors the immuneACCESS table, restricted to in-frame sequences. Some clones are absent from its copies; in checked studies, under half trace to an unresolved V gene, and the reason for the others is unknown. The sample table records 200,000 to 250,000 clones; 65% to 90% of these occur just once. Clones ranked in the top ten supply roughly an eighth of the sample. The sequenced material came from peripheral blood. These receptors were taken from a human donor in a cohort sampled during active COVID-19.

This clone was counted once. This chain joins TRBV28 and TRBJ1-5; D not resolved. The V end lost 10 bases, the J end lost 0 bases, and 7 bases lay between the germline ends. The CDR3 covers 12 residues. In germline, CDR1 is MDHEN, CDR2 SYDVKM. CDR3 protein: CATGDSNQPQHF. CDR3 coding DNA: TGTGCCACCGGAGATAGCAATCAGCCCCAGCATTTT.

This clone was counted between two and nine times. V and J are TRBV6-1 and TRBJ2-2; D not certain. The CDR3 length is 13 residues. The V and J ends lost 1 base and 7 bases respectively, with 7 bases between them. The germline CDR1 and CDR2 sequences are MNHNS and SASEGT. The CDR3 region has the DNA TGTGCCAGCAGTGAAGAAGAGATCGGGGAGCTGTTTTTT. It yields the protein CASSEEEIGELFF.

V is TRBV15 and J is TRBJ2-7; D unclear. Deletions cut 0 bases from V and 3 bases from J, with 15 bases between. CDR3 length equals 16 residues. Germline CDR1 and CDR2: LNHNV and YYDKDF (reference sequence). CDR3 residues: CATSRDLAPSYYEQYF. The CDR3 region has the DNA TGTGCCACCAGCAGAGATCTCGCCCCTAGTTACTACGAGCAGTACTTC.

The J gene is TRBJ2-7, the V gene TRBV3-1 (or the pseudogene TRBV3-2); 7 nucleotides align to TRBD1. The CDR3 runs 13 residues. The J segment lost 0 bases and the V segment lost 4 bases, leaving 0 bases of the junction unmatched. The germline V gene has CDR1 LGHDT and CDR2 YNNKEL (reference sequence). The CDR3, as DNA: TGTGCCAGCAGCCGGGACAGCTCCTACGAGCAGTACTTC. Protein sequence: CASSRDSSYEQYF.